This is a list of T cell receptor beta chains from one sample in a study of cytomegalovirus exposure and HLA in healthy donors. Generated by immunoSEQ multiplex PCR, the TCRdb table keeps only in-frame clones and is missing some. Of more than 130,000 clones listed, 75% to 80% are singletons. Sequences were obtained from PBMCs. All receptors come from a woman between 50 and 59 years old in good health and CMV-seronegative. The CDR3 runs from the conserved cysteine through the conserved F or W. A D gene is named only where the DNA matches it firmly. Size is omitted from some rows. Given values are once, few, many or a class for expanded clones.

TRBJ1-3	few	.	TRBV7-9	TGTGCCAGCAGCCCCAGAAACACCATATATTTT	CASSPRNTIYF
TRBJ2-7	.	.	TRBV19	TGTGCCAGTAGTATCGGGGGAGATGAGGGCGAGCAGTACTTC	CASSIGGDEGEQYF
TRBJ2-7	.	.	TRBV4-1	TGCGCCAGCGGACAGTACTACGAGCAGTACTTC	CASGQYYEQYF
TRBJ2-5	.	.	TRBV4-1	TGCGCCAGCAGCCAAGATCTGGGGCGGAGAAAAGCCTCGGAGACCCAGTACTTC	CASSQDLGRRKASETQYF
TRBJ2-7	.	.	TRBV6-1	TGTGCCAGCAGTGAAGTAGGAGGCAACTCCTACGAGCAGTACTTC	CASSEVGGNSYEQYF
TRBJ1-4	.	.	TRBV30	TGTGCCGGGCGTGGGAGCGATTGGGAAAAACTGTTTTTT	CAGRGSDWEKLFF
TRBJ2-7	.	TRBD1	TRBV7-6	TGTGCCAGCAGCATGAGTCTACAGGGGGCCTACGAGCAGTACTTC	CASSMSLQGAYEQYF
TRBJ2-3	few	TRBD2	TRBV6-6	TGTGCCAGCAGTCCGGGACTAGCGGGGTCAGATACGCAGTATTTT	CASSPGLAGSDTQYF
TRBJ2-1	.	TRBD2	TRBV9	TGTGCCAGCAAAGCGGGGGCCCCCCAGTCCTACAATGAGCAGTTCTTC	CASKAGAPQSYNEQFF
TRBJ1-6	few	TRBD1	TRBV5-1	TGCGCCAGCAGCTCCGAGGGGGCGGAAAATTCACCCCTCCACTTT	CASSSEGAENSPLHF
TRBJ2-1	few	TRBD2	TRBV10-1	TGCGCCAGCGCCAAGGAAATCGGACTAGCTAATAATGAGCAGTTCTTC	CASAKEIGLANNEQFF
TRBJ2-5	.	TRBD2	TRBV13	TGTGCCAGCAGCGCACGACTAGCGGGGGGAGAGACCCAGTACTTC	CASSARLAGGETQYF
TRBJ1-1	.	.	TRBV6-1	TGTGCCAGCGACTACTTCCACACTGAAGCTTTCTTT	CASDYFHTEAFF
TRBJ1-2	.	TRBD1	TRBV6-1	TGTGCCAGCAGTGACACAGGGACAGGTGATTGTGGCTACACCTTC	CASSDTGTGDCGYTF
TRBJ2-1	.	TRBD1	TRBV7-9	TGTGCCAGCAGCTTAGGACAGGGTTCCTACAATGAGCAGTTCTTC	CASSLGQGSYNEQFF
TRBJ2-2	once	TRBD2	TRBV28	TGTGCCAGCAGTTTAGACCGGGGGGGCCCCGGGGAGCTGTTTTTT	CASSLDRGGPGELFF
TRBJ2-7	.	.	TRBV6-1	TGTGCCAGCAGTCCCCAGGGCTACTCCTACGAGCAGTACTTC	CASSPQGYSYEQYF
TRBJ1-6	.	.	TRBV19	TGTGCCAGTAGTATACAGGGAAGGGCCCTCAATTCACCCCTCCACTTT	CASSIQGRALNSPLHF
TRBJ1-1	.	TRBD1	TRBV30	TGTGCCTGGAATGACAGGGAGGACACTGAAGCTTTCTTT	CAWNDREDTEAFF
TRBJ1-2	.	.	TRBV18	TGTGCCAGCTCATCTTCCGGAGGGGGGGCGTATGGCTACACCTTC	CASSSSGGGAYGYTF
TRBJ1-4	few	TRBD1	TRBV5-4	TGTGCCAGCAGCCAGACAGGGGAGACTAATGAAAAACTGTTTTTT	CASSQTGETNEKLFF
TRBJ2-1	.	.	TRBV29-1	TGCAGCTCCCGCCCACTAGCCCAGTCCTACAATGAGCAGTTCTTC	CSSRPLAQSYNEQFF
TRBJ2-2	.	TRBD1	TRBV6-1	TGTGCCAGCAGGGCCGGACAGGCGAACACCGGGGAGCTGTTTTTT	CASRAGQANTGELFF
TRBJ2-5	.	TRBD2	TRBV5-8	TGTGCCAGCACCCCACGGGAGGGGTGGCAAGAGACCCAGTACTTC	CASTPREGWQETQYF
TRBJ2-3	.	.	TRBV6-5	TGTGCCAGCAGTTATGAAGGGGCATTCACAGATACGCAGTATTTT	CASSYEGAFTDTQYF
TRBJ1-1	.	.	TRBV18	TGTGCCAGCTCACCTCAGGGCCTAAACACTGAAGCTTTCTTT	CASSPQGLNTEAFF
TRBJ1-5	.	TRBD1	TRBV28	TGTGCCAGCAGTTTAGGGACAGGGGGACAGCCCCAGCATTTT	CASSLGTGGQPQHF
TRBJ1-4	few	TRBD1	TRBV7-9	TGTGCCAGCCCAGGGGGCGATGAAAAACTGTTTTTT	CASPGGDEKLFF
TRBJ1-2	.	.	TRBV2	TGTGCCAGCAGTGTGGGCAGGGGAAGCTATGGCTACACCTTC	CASSVGRGSYGYTF
TRBJ2-5	.	.	TRBV10-3	TGTGCCATCAGTGATATGGACAGCTTTGCCCAGTACTTC	CAISDMDSFAQYF